This T cell receptor beta chain was captured in a study of blood T cell repertoires in COVID-19. Study details: The cDNA or gDNA used as material had been derived from T cells, B-cell-depleted T cells, or PBMCs.

In this sample, this clone turned up a few times. Original processing methods: Reference gene primer amplification gave nucleated cell count estimates. Clones were sequenced by immunoSEQ multiplex PCR, and TCRdb holds only the in-frame ones, with some missing. The V and J calls and clone size were taken over from that table, and D and trimming were inferred from the DNA. The sample has over 120,000 clones, around 90% seen once. The sequence was collected from a human donor in a cohort sampled during active COVID-19. Sequencing was carried out using peripheral blood.

CDR3 amino acids: CASRNRATNTEAFF. CDR3 nucleotide sequence: TGTGCCAGCAGGAACAGGGCCACGAACACTGAAGCTTTCTTT. This chain joins TRBV6-5 and TRBJ1-1; possible D gene TRBD1, 6 bases. V was shortened by 6 bases and J by 1 base, with 12 bases between the two germline ends. The CDR3 covers 14 residues. CDR1 is MNHEY and CDR2 is SVGAGI in the germline V gene.